The present TCR beta chain was sequenced within a study of shared clonotypes between healthy human individuals (TCRdb year 2020). About the investigation overall: A couple of women and three men aged 18 to 49 years were included in the cohort. For each donor, three plates each were used for CD4 naive and CD4 memory, two plates were used for CD8 naive, and one plate was used for CD8 memory. The study deeply sequenced blood TCR repertoires of five healthy adults to estimate repertoire size and the extent of clonotype sharing between individuals. Libraries were prepared and TCR repertoires were sequenced by different laboratories using diverse techniques, in order to increase sequencing depth and limit assay-specific biases. Each donor's leukapheresis produced roughly between roughly 0.85 and 9.5 billion PBMCs.

About this clone itself: Its antigen target is currently unknown. Base quality data are lacking; no much larger clone is found one base away.

Donors were healthy HIV-negative adults with no recently reported acute infections or vaccinations. Every donor was a Caucasian adult living in Nashville, Tennessee, USA. CD4+ T cells were enriched by magnetic negative selection, after which naive cells were positively selected on CD45RA and the negative fraction was taken as the memory subset. Blood was obtained by leukapheresis, after which PBMCs were separated by Ficoll-Histopaque density gradient centrifugation and cryopreserved in liquid nitrogen vapor phase. Analytical flow cytometry was used to check the purity and quantity of every magnetically sorted T cell population. Each sorted fraction had its genomic DNA isolated and then quantified by UV absorbance on a Nanodrop 2000c. The paper's findings and limits, for the study overall: Based on pairwise subsampling, the degree of clonotype sharing among donors was expected to be affected by sequencing depth. Estimated clonotype richness was generally larger for naive than for memory subsets. Clonotypes shared by all four sorted-subset donors showed higher generation probabilities than non-shared clonotypes. Because the study included a small number of donors, the genetic and exposure-history diversity represented was limited. Approximately 5% of naive CD4, around 4% of naive CD8, roughly 2.4% of memory CD4, and about 0.4% of memory CD8 clonotypes were shared across four donors. Rarefaction of sorted-subset datasets indicated incomplete sequencing despite the large sequencing depth. Only blood was sampled, and tissue TCR repertoires likely differ from those in blood.

Using the deep immunoSEQ assay, multiplex PCR amplified TCR CDR3 regions from genomic DNA. Genomic DNA extracted from each cell subset was distributed evenly over all wells of several immunoSEQ 96-well plates, and each plate served as one replicate. For sorted subsets, approximately 210 ng of genomic DNA, equivalent to some 33,000 T cell genomes, went into each replicate PCR. Purified libraries were measured with a Qubit 3.0 fluorometer, size-checked on a Bioanalyzer 2100, and measured again with the KAPA Library Quantification kit. Every immunoSEQ 96-well plate was sequenced on a separate single-read 150-cycle Illumina NextSeq 550 flow cell. Regarding the original processing steps: Because only junctional sequences without quality scores were contained in the immunoSEQ output, filtering matching that applied to full-length reads could not be performed. To assign V/J genes and CDR3, sequences were annotated against IMGT germline references using PyIR, a Python wrapper for IgBLAST v1.9. Any read was removed if the V/J assignment was weak (E-value above 1e-6), the CDR3 was missing, or the read contained stop codons, out-of-frame junctions, or ambiguous translated residues. V3J clonotypes were defined as sequences sharing the same inferred V gene, J gene, and CDR3 amino acid sequence. The percentage overlap between two repertoires was calculated by dividing the number of shared unique clonotypes by the size of the smaller repertoire. RTK rarefaction, the Chao1 estimator, and Recon v2.1 estimates of unobserved clonotypes were used to assess repertoire richness. Generation probabilities were computed with OLGA for all TCRbeta clonotypes obtained by the gDNA method from a few donors. Not all clones reach the TCRdb copy of this immuneACCESS table, which keeps in-frame sequences only. Checked studies attribute under half of the gap to unresolved V genes and leave the rest unexplained. The V and J calls and the clone size are those of that table, but D and trimming were determined from the DNA. Counted in this sample were millions of clones; approximately 92% of them appeared once. The top ten clones comprise around 0.14% of the sample.

The sequenced sample consisted of naive CD4+ T cells sorted from blood. This specimen's cell subset or site label, interpreted: CD45RA+ positively selected. This receptor was obtained from a man younger than 30 in good health.

The nucleotides read TGTGCCAGCAGTTCCTCGGGACTAGCGGGGGGGAGCACAGATACGCAGTATTTT. Translation gives CASSSSGLAGGSTDTQYF. The sequence links TRBV27 to TRBJ2-3, with 16 middle bases fitting TRBD2. Taken from cysteine to phenylalanine, the CDR3 has 18 residues. Only the CDR3 portion is preserved as DNA: 54 bases, with reading frame beginning at the first base. After removal of 4 bases from V and 0 bases from J, the junction retains 4 bases not matched to a gene. The germline V gene encodes CDR1 MNHEY and CDR2 SMNVEV (reference sequence).